Below, one T cell receptor beta chain is given with its context. What it binds is unknown. The source of the sample is a study of a mutant IDH1 vaccine in newly diagnosed glioma. Study overall: The earlier regimen, radiotherapy, temozolomide, or both, was most often both.

Germline values: CDR1 LNHDA, CDR2 SQIVND (reference sequence). V dropped 3 bases and J dropped 3 bases, with 11 bases sitting between them. CDR3 length equals 14 residues. Documented time point: baseline, week 1 (first vaccination visit). The treatment was: pre-vaccination baseline after standard-of-care therapy. Broader study findings: Apparently, pseudoprogression bore no relation to changes among the top peripheral T cell clonotypes.

Clones were read by immunoSEQ multiplex PCR, and TCRdb kept only the in-frame ones, dropping some. The data contain 30,000 or so clones, approximately 80% of them seen just once; the ten biggest clones take up approximately 19%. The chain recombines TRBV19 with TRBJ1-1; D is perhaps TRBD1 (5 bases). The sample here was PBMCs, taken from a glioma patient treated with radiotherapy, temozolomide or both. The sequence was collected from a man aged 25-45 years with glioma. The CDR3 DNA follows: TGTGCCAGTAGTATCCAGGCCAGGGACACTGAAGCTTTCTTT. Protein product: CASSIQARDTEAFF.